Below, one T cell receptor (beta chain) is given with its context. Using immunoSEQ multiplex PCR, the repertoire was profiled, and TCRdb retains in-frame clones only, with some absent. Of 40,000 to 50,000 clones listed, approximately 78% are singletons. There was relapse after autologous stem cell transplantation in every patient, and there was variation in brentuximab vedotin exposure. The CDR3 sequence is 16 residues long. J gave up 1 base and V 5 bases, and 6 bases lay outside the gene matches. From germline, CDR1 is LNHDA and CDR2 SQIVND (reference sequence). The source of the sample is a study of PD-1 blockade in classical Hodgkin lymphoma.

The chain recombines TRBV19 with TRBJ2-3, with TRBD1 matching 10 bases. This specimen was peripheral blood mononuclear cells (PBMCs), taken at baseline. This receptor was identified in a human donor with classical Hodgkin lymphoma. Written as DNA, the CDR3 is TGTGCCAGTAGTCTGAGACAGGGGGCTCGCACAGATACGCAGTATTTT. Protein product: CASSLRQGARTDTQYF.